The clone carrying this TCR beta chain has more than one count but fewer than ten. Its antigen is not known. A single record per CDR3 protein comes from TCRdb applying MiXCR to the RT-PCR reads. The data show around 850,000 distinct CDR3 sequences, about 18% seen once. This sample was taken from a study of response to subunit inactivated influenza vaccine. Study-level results: Few new T cells, the authors suggested, are recruited by each seasonal influenza vaccination.

J was trimmed by 3 bases and V by 5 bases; bases with no gene match: 7. Germline-derived CDR1 and CDR2 are SEHNR and FQNEAQ (reference sequence). This CDR3 region has 15 residues. The starting material was PBMCs from blood, obtained about 5 days after vaccination. The rearrangement links TRBV7-9 to TRBJ2-1, with 7 positions matching TRBD2. The receptor was isolated from a man over 45 who received an inactivated influenza vaccine. The CDR3 loop reads CASSLGGVVYNEQFF. The CDR3 DNA follows: TGTGCCAGCAGCCTGGGGGGGGTGGTCTACAATGAGCAGTTCTTC. Full variable domain (remainder filled in from reference TRBV7-9 and TRBJ2-1): DTGVSQNPRHKITKRGQNVTFRCDPISEHNRLYWYRQTLGQGPEFLTYFQNEAQLEKSRLLSDRFSAERPKGSFSTLEIQRTEQGDSAMYLCASSLGGVVYNEQFFGPGTRLTVL.